The text below deals with one T cell receptor beta chain. No antigen is known for it. Use of 60 Vbeta and 13 Jbeta primers characterized the PCR. Repertoires were generated with immunoSEQ multiplex PCR, while TCRdb's copy carries only in-frame clones and drops some. Here the sample spans 50,000 to 75,000 clones, 70% to 75% being singletons. This entry comes from a study of cytomegalovirus exposure and HLA in healthy donors. Across the whole study: From some 190 million T cells, an earlier analysis saw approximately 110 million unique TCR beta sequences.

This CDR3 has 14 amino acids. Germline assignment: CDR1 SEHNR and CDR2 FQNEAQ (reference sequence). Trimming left V 3 bases short and J 1 base short, with 6 bases between. Study outcomes and limitations: A later analysis linked a missense DCLRE1C variant to TCR beta V- and J-gene trimming.

This rearrangement joins TRBV7-9 to TRBJ2-2; D is undetermined. The receptor's source is a man between 25 and 39 years old in good health and CMV-seropositive. Sequencing input: PBMCs. The CDR3 loop is CASSFRRNTGELFF. The CDR3 DNA reads TGTGCCAGCAGCTTTAGGAGGAACACCGGGGAGCTGTTTTTT. Filled out from reference TRBV7-9 and TRBJ2-2, the complete variable domain reads DTGVSQNPRHKITKRGQNVTFRCDPISEHNRLYWYRQTLGQGPEFLTYFQNEAQLEKSRLLSDRFSAERPKGSFSTLEIQRTEQGDSAMYLCASSFRRNTGELFFGEGSRLTVL.